This TCR beta chain was recorded in a study of blood T cells in healthy people across ages. Study results and caveats: It was not possible, with unsorted PBMCs, to conclusively compare naive and antigen-experienced cells.

A second PCR of 7 to 11 cycles used a sample-barcoded 5' primer and a J-beta primer mix. The template-switch adaptor was a 5' adaptor with 12 random nucleotides. It tagged each cDNA molecule. Samples each returned at least 2.5 million CDR3-containing paired-end reads. Via MiXCR, TCRdb re-called the 5' RACE reads, giving one row per CDR3 protein. The profile covers roughly 640,000 distinct CDR3 sequences, with roughly 31% appearing a single time and about a sixth taken by the ten largest. Germline V gene lookup returns CDR1 GTSNPN and CDR2 SVGIG (reference sequence). The CDR3 covers 14 residues. Trimming removed 2 bases from V and 5 bases from J; junction bases left unmatched: 3. As to this clonotype: What it binds is unknown.

This TCR was recovered from a woman older than 75 in good health. The sequencing sample was made of blood. V usage is TRBV30 and J usage is TRBJ1-4; the match to TRBD1 covers 9 bases. The CDR3 DNA is TGTGCCTGGAGTATCGGGACAGGGAATGAAAAACTGTTTTTT. Translating it yields CAWSIGTGNEKLFF.